The 16 T cell receptor beta chains below were found in one sample sequenced in a study of neoadjuvant nivolumab and ipilimumab in lung cancer. Assay: immunoSEQ multiplex PCR; the TCRdb copy retains only in-frame clones and omits some. The sample holds tens of thousands of clones, roughly 80% seen once. The sample consisted of tumor tissue, taken after neoadjuvant nivolumab, alone or with ipilimumab, at or shortly before surgery. These receptors all stem from an adult with non-small cell lung cancer.

V usage is TRBV5-1 and J usage is TRBJ2-3; the match to TRBD2 covers 7 bases. CDR3 length: 14 amino acids. Germline-derived CDR1 and CDR2 are SGHRS and YFSETQ. Trimming took 2 bases from V and 6 from J; bases not matched to a gene: 6. The chain's CDR3 is CASSLDSGFDTQYF. The CDR3 nucleotides read TGCGCCAGCAGCTTAGATAGCGGGTTTGATACGCAGTATTTT.

This clone was observed a single time. The V call is TRBV7-9, the J call TRBJ1-1; D may be TRBD1 (6 bases). V was trimmed by 4 bases and J by 0 bases, leaving 18 bases between them. Germline lookup yields CDR1 SEHNR and CDR2 FQNEAQ (reference sequence). This CDR3 has 17 amino acids. CDR3 residues: CASSSSFGTQMNTEAFF. CDR3 DNA: TGTGCCAGCAGCTCTAGCTTTGGGACACAGATGAACACTGAAGCTTTCTTT.

V is TRBV5-1 and J is TRBJ2-2, with 11 bases that match TRBD2. Germline V lookup: CDR1 SGHRS, CDR2 YFSETQ. The V and J ends lost 4 bases and 5 bases, in that order; junction bases with no gene match: 7. There are 16 residues in the CDR3. In DNA form, the CDR3 reads TGCGCCAGCAGCCCGGCACTAGCGGGAGAGACCGGGGAGCTGTTTTTT. This codes for CASSPALAGETGELFF.

This clone was observed once. This chain joins TRBV6-6 and TRBJ2-3; D remains ambiguous. Trimming removed 6 bases at V and 8 bases at J, with 21 bases between. Germline V CDR1 and CDR2: MNHNY, SVGAGI (reference sequence). The CDR3 runs 15 residues. The CDR3 region has the DNA TGTGCCAGCAGCCGTCGAGCCGAGCAATTTACTACGCAGTATTTT. Translating it yields CASSRRAEQFTTQYF.

The V and J genes are TRBV30 and TRBJ1-3; D gene uncertain. The CDR3 is 15 amino acids. Trimming shortened V by 0 bases and J by 0 bases, and 9 bases separated the two germline ends. The germline V gene has CDR1 GTSNPN and CDR2 SVGIG (reference sequence). DNA of the CDR3: TGTGCCTGGAGTGTATCAGTACCCTCTGGAAACACCATATATTTT. Protein: CAWSVSVPSGNTIYF.

The chain uses TRBV15 and TRBJ2-1, with 9 nucleotides matching TRBD2. Germline lookup yields CDR1 LNHNV and CDR2 YYDKDF (reference sequence). The CDR3 sequence is 18 residues long. V gave up 0 bases and J gave up 2 bases; unmatched junction bases: 8. CDR3 in DNA: TGTGCCACCAGCAGAGATCGGGGAGGCGGGAGGGCCTACAATGAGCAGTTCTTC. Its translation is CATSRDRGGGRAYNEQFF.

V and J are TRBV7-9 and TRBJ2-3, with D possibly TRBD2 on 6 matching bases. The CDR3 is made up of 14 amino acids. V was cut by 8 bases and J by 2 bases, with 14 bases left in between. CDR1 is SEHNR and CDR2 is FQNEAQ in the germline V gene (reference sequence). CDR3 amino acids: CASGSSGNTDTQYF. In nucleotides, the CDR3 is TGTGCCAGCGGGAGTAGCGGAAACACAGATACGCAGTATTTT.

V gene TRBV7-9 combines with J gene TRBJ2-7; 9 positions agree with TRBD1. The CDR3 loop spans 16 amino acids. V shed 4 bases and J 1 base; nucleotides not matched to a gene: 8. CDR1 and CDR2 from the germline V gene are SEHNR and FQNEAQ (reference sequence). The CDR3 sequence: CASSSTGTGYSYEQYF. CDR3 sequence (DNA): TGTGCCAGCAGCTCCACCGGGACAGGGTATTCCTACGAGCAGTACTTC.

The chain is built from TRBV5-6 and TRBJ2-7; D uncertain. Trimming took 5 bases from V and 2 from J, leaving 17 bases between them. The CDR3 totals 15 residues. Germline V lookup: CDR1 SGHDT, CDR2 YYEEEE. DNA of the CDR3: TGTGCCAGCAGGAAATCGGGCCGCCCCACCTACGAGCAGTACTTC. Translation gives CASRKSGRPTYEQYF.

The chain combines TRBV5-1 with TRBJ2-3, with 9 bases lining up with TRBD1. This CDR3 spans 17 amino acids. Trimming cost V 4 bases and J 3 bases; bases outside gene matches: 12. Germline V lookup: CDR1 SGHRS, CDR2 YFSETQ. The chain's CDR3 is CASSQGPTGGLTDTQYF. The CDR3 coding sequence is TGCGCCAGCAGCCAGGGTCCTACAGGGGGCCTAACAGATACGCAGTATTTT. The full variable domain, in which reference TRBV5-1 and TRBJ2-3 provide the parts outside the CDR3, is KAGVTQTPRYLIKTRGQQVTLSCSPISGHRSVSWYQQTPGQGLQFLFEYFSETQRNKGNFPGRFSGRQFSNSRSEMNVSTLELGDSALYLCASSQGPTGGLTDTQYFGPGTRLTVL.

J is TRBJ1-4 and V is TRBV7-2; D not certain. V shed 1 base and J shed 0 bases, with 6 bases lying between them. Germline values: CDR1 SGHTA, CDR2 FQGNSA. The CDR3 runs 15 residues. CDR3: CASSLVRATNEKLFF. As DNA, the CDR3 is TGTGCCAGCAGCTTAGTGCGGGCAACTAATGAAAAACTGTTTTTT.

The chain's CDR3 is CASSTRDRAGAFF. The CDR3, as DNA: TGCGCCAGCAGCACCAGGGACAGGGCAGGGGCTTTCTTT. The chain joins TRBV5-1 to TRBJ1-1; 9 nucleotides agree with TRBD1. This CDR3 is 13 amino acids long. Trimming cost V 4 bases and J 11 bases; bases outside gene matches: 9. Per germline, CDR1 SGHRS and CDR2 YFSETQ. The full variable domain, its missing parts supplied by reference TRBV5-1 and TRBJ1-1, is KAGVTQTPRYLIKTRGQQVTLSCSPISGHRSVSWYQQTPGQGLQFLFEYFSETQRNKGNFPGRFSGRQFSNSRSEMNVSTLELGDSALYLCASSTRDRAGAFFGQGTRLTVV.

The chain joins TRBV4-1 to TRBJ2-1; 8 nucleotides line up with TRBD2. Germline CDR1 is MGHRA and CDR2 is YSYEKL. This CDR3 is built from 14 residues. J was trimmed by 10 bases and V by 0 bases; bases with no gene match: 5. The CDR3 nucleotides read TGCGCCAGCAGCCAAGAACTAGCGGAGAGGGAGCAGTTCTTC. Translating gives CASSQELAEREQFF.

The rearrangement links TRBV18 to TRBJ2-1, with 13 bases identical to TRBD2. The length of the CDR3 is 16 residues. Germline lookup yields CDR1 KGHSH and CDR2 LQKENI. The ends lost 4 bases at V and 5 bases at J; junction bases unmatched: 5. The CDR3: CASSRPGLAGHNEQFF. CDR3 DNA: TGTGCCAGCTCACGTCCGGGACTAGCGGGGCACAATGAGCAGTTCTTC.

The chain employs TRBV6-5 and TRBJ1-2; the D is unclear. Germline V gives CDR1 MNHEY, CDR2 SVGAGI. CDR3 length: 12 residues. Trimming took off 4 bases at V and 4 bases at J, with 7 bases between the two ends. The CDR3 protein is CASSSRSYGYTF. DNA of the CDR3: TGTGCCAGCAGTTCGAGGTCCTATGGCTACACCTTC.

The chain uses TRBV11-3 and TRBJ2-7, with D perhaps matching TRBD1 (5 bases). This CDR3 spans 13 amino acids. Germline lookup yields CDR1 SGHNT and CDR2 YENEEA. Trimming stripped 5 bases from V and 3 bases from J, with 11 bases between. The CDR3 bases are TGTGCCAGCAGCGTCATTCAGGGCTACGAGCAGTACTTC. This gives the protein CASSVIQGYEQYF.